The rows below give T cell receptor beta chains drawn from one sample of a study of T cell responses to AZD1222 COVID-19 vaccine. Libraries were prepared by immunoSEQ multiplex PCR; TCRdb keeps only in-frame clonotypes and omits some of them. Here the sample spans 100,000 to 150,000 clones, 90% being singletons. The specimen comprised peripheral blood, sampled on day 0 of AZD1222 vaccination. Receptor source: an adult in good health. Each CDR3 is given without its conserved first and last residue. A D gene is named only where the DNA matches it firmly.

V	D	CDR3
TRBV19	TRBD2	ASSPTTSGGGNEQF
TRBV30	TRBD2	AWSALAGWGTQY
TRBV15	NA	ATSRDPGHTYEQY
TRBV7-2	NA	ASSLLSGNQPQH
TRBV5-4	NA	ASSLAGRNYGYT
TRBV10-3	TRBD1	AISDKNTDRAGYGYT
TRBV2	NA	ASSLHYRGVQETQY
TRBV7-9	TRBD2	ASSLEATSATYNEQF
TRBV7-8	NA	ASSLDSGSQY
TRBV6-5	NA	ASRGGSSYNEQF
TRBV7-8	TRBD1	ASSTGTGLSWNYGYT